This T cell receptor beta chain comes out of a study of T cells after yellow fever vaccination. With 6 bases removed from V and 15 bases from J, the gap between germline ends came to 15 bases. CDR3 length: 11 residues. Germline V gene data show CDR1 as MNHEY and CDR2 as SVGAGI. UMIs were added to TCR cDNA along with a universal primer site when it was made by 5'RACE template switching. TCRdb reprocessed the 5' RACE reads with MiXCR, giving one entry per CDR3 protein. The sample holds approximately 130,000 distinct CDR3 sequences; approximately 16% are singletons and the top ten take roughly 44%. This clonotype showed up just a few times.

The TCR comes from a man aged 18 to 30 who received the YFV17D yellow fever vaccine. The material sequenced was CD8+ T cells sorted from PBMCs, taken 5 days after the yellow fever booster vaccination. The genes are TRBV6-5 and TRBJ2-1; D possibly corresponds to TRBD1 (5 bases). The chain's CDR3 is CASRTEGDLFF. The CDR3 DNA follows: TGTGCCAGCAGGACAGAAGGTGATCTGTTCTTC.